This T cell receptor (beta chain) was identified in a study of T cell responses to AZD1222 COVID-19 vaccine. Findings and caveats of the study: Repertoires were collected only later (after the peak T cell response had occurred). The CD4 TCRs associated with vaccination extended across spike and predominated at 160-218 and 743-854.

Clones were read by immunoSEQ multiplex PCR, and TCRdb kept only the in-frame ones, dropping some. The sample has 150,000 to 200,000 clones, around 92% seen once. V was clipped by 4 bases and J by 8 bases, with 18 bases between them. Germline loops: CDR1 SGHKS, CDR2 YYEKEE (reference sequence). This CDR3 region has 15 residues. On this clone itself: Its specificity is not known.

The clonotype comes from an adult in good health. The input for sequencing was peripheral blood, taken on day 0 of AZD1222 vaccination. The chain joins TRBV5-5 to TRBJ1-4; D ambiguous. CDR3: CASSIGPPSKEKLFF. The CDR3 DNA reads TGTGCCAGCAGCATCGGGCCACCCTCGAAAGAAAAACTGTTTTTT. Based on the CDR3 plus reference TRBV5-5 and TRBJ1-4, the full variable domain is DAGVTQSPTHLIKTRGQQVTLRCSPISGHKSVSWYQQVLGQGPQFIFQYYEKEERGRGNFPDRFSARQFPNYSSELNVNALLLGDSALYLCASSIGPPSKEKLFFGSGTQLSVL.